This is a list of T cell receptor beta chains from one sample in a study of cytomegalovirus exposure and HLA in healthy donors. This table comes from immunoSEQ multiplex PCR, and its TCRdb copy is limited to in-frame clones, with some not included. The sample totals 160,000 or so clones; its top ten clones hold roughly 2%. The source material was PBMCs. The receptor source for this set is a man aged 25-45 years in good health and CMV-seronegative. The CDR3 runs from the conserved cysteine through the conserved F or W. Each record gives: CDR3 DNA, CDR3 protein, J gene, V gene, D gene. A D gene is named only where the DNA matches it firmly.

CDR3 DNA: TGTGCCAGCTCACTGGGACAGGGTGGGTACACTGAAGCTTTCTTT
CDR3 protein: CASSLGQGGYTEAFF
J gene: TRBJ1-1
V gene: TRBV18
D gene: TRBD1

CDR3 DNA: TGTGCCAGCAGTTTATCCGGGGGAGGCTATGGCTACACCTTC
CDR3 protein: CASSLSGGGYGYTF
J gene: TRBJ1-2
V gene: TRBV28
D gene: .

CDR3 DNA: TGTGCCAGCAGCTTAGGAGGGGGCTCTGGAAACACCATATATTTT
CDR3 protein: CASSLGGGSGNTIYF
J gene: TRBJ1-3
V gene: TRBV7-9
D gene: .

CDR3 DNA: TGTGCCACCAGCAGCGACAGGGGCCGGGGTCAGCCCCAGCATTTT
CDR3 protein: CATSSDRGRGQPQHF
J gene: TRBJ1-5
V gene: TRBV15
D gene: TRBD1

CDR3 DNA: TGCGCCAGCAGCCTCAACAGGAGGGAGCGCCATGAGCAGTTCTTC
CDR3 protein: CASSLNRRERHEQFF
J gene: TRBJ2-1
V gene: TRBV4-1
D gene: .

CDR3 DNA: TGCGCCAGCAGTGTTAAGGGGGCAGGGCGAGATACGCAGTATTTT
CDR3 protein: CASSVKGAGRDTQYF
J gene: TRBJ2-3
V gene: TRBV10-1
D gene: TRBD1

CDR3 DNA: TGCGCCAGCAGCGGGGGACAGATGAACACTGAAGCTTTCTTT
CDR3 protein: CASSGGQMNTEAFF
J gene: TRBJ1-1
V gene: TRBV5-1
D gene: TRBD1

CDR3 DNA: TGTGCCAGCAGCGTAGGTTTTAGCGCCTCCTACGAGCAGTACTTC
CDR3 protein: CASSVGFSASYEQYF
J gene: TRBJ2-7
V gene: TRBV9
D gene: .

CDR3 DNA: TGTGCCAGCAGCTTATCCTTCAATGAGCAGTTCTTC
CDR3 protein: CASSLSFNEQFF
J gene: TRBJ2-1
V gene: TRBV7-6
D gene: .

CDR3 DNA: TGTGCCTGGAGTCCTCCTGGGAGAGTGGCTAAGACCTTC
CDR3 protein: CAWSPPGRVAKTF
J gene: TRBJ1-2
V gene: TRBV30
D gene: .

CDR3 DNA: TGTGCCTGGAGTGTACCCCCCGGAGACACCATATATTTT
CDR3 protein: CAWSVPPGDTIYF
J gene: TRBJ1-3
V gene: TRBV30
D gene: .

CDR3 DNA: TGTGCCAGCAGTTCCTATTTTCGAGCGGACAGAGGGACTGAAGCTTTCTTT
CDR3 protein: CASSSYFRADRGTEAFF
J gene: TRBJ1-1
V gene: TRBV28
D gene: .

CDR3 DNA: TGTGCCAGCAGCCAGGGGACAGTGGAGACTGAAGCTTTCTTT
CDR3 protein: CASSQGTVETEAFF
J gene: TRBJ1-1
V gene: TRBV7-9
D gene: TRBD1

CDR3 DNA: TGCGCCAGCAGCGTACAGGGATATGAGCAGTTCTTC
CDR3 protein: CASSVQGYEQFF
J gene: TRBJ2-1
V gene: TRBV5-1
D gene: .

CDR3 DNA: TGTGCCAGCAGCCGGGGGGGCAGCTCCTACGAGCAGTACTTC
CDR3 protein: CASSRGGSSYEQYF
J gene: TRBJ2-7
V gene: TRBV11-3
D gene: TRBD2

CDR3 DNA: TGTGCCAGCAGTTATTCCAGCGATTCCTACGAGCAGTACTTC
CDR3 protein: CASSYSSDSYEQYF
J gene: TRBJ2-7
V gene: TRBV6-6
D gene: .

CDR3 DNA: TGTGCCAGTAGTGTTACTAGGTCGCCTTCTGATTGCCAGCATTTT
CDR3 protein: CASSVTRSPSDCQHF
J gene: TRBJ1-5
V gene: TRBV19
D gene: .

CDR3 DNA: TGTGCCAGCAGCGAGGGACAGGGTAACGCAGATACGCAGTATTTT
CDR3 protein: CASSEGQGNADTQYF
J gene: TRBJ2-3
V gene: TRBV5-6
D gene: TRBD1

CDR3 DNA: TGTGCCATAAGACAGGGGGGAAACTATGGCTACACCTTC
CDR3 protein: CAIRQGGNYGYTF
J gene: TRBJ1-2
V gene: TRBV28
D gene: TRBD1

CDR3 DNA: TGTGCCAGCAGCCTGGACTACTCCACAGATACGCAGTATTTT
CDR3 protein: CASSLDYSTDTQYF
J gene: TRBJ2-3
V gene: TRBV5-4
D gene: .

CDR3 DNA: TGTGCCAGCAGCTACCATGAGCTTGAAGCGCATTCCTACGAGCAGTACTTC
CDR3 protein: CASSYHELEAHSYEQYF
J gene: TRBJ2-7
V gene: TRBV28
D gene: .

CDR3 DNA: TGTGCCATCAGCGACAGGGACTCTAATGAAAAACTGTTTTTT
CDR3 protein: CAISDRDSNEKLFF
J gene: TRBJ1-4
V gene: TRBV10-3
D gene: TRBD1

CDR3 DNA: TGCGCCAGCAGTCTGCAGGGACTAGCGGGAGCTGAGCAGTTCTTC
CDR3 protein: CASSLQGLAGAEQFF
J gene: TRBJ2-1
V gene: TRBV4-1
D gene: TRBD2

CDR3 DNA: TGTGCCAGCAGCGTAGGTAGTAGCTACTACGAGCAGTACTTC
CDR3 protein: CASSVGSSYYEQYF
J gene: TRBJ2-7
V gene: TRBV9
D gene: .

CDR3 DNA: TGTGCCAGCAGTGATACAACCGAAAAACTGTTTTTT
CDR3 protein: CASSDTTEKLFF
J gene: TRBJ1-4
V gene: TRBV7-9
D gene: .

CDR3 DNA: TGTGCCAGCTCACCACCCGGGACTAGTAATTTTGAGCAGTTCTTC
CDR3 protein: CASSPPGTSNFEQFF
J gene: TRBJ2-1
V gene: TRBV18
D gene: TRBD2